The 8 T cell receptor beta chains reported below all come from one sample, sequenced in a study of blood T cells in healthy people across ages. Sample-barcoded 5' priming and a J-beta primer mix drove a second PCR of 7 to 11 cycles. Each CDR3 protein gets one entry after TCRdb re-called the 5' RACE reads with MiXCR. The sample records 1.5 million to 2 million distinct CDR3 sequences, 34% being singletons. Sequenced sample: blood. All receptors derive from a woman under 40 in good health.

This clonotype was counted a single time. The chain combines TRBV28 with TRBJ2-7; D remains unclear. The CDR3 has 12 residues. The V end lost 11 bases, the J end lost 0 bases, and 11 bases lay between the germline ends. The germline CDR1 and CDR2 sequences are MDHEN and SYDVKM. CDR3 in DNA: TGTGCCGTCTCGGGTGGCTCCTACGAGCAGTACTTC. It codes for CAVSGGSYEQYF. The variable domain in full, with the rest retrieved from reference TRBV28 and TRBJ2-7, is DVKVTQSSRYLVKRTGEKVFLECVQDMDHENMFWYRQDPGLGLRLIYFSYDVKMKEKGDIPEGYSVSREKKERFSLILESASTNQTSMYLCAVSGGSYEQYFGPGTRLTVT.

To note about this clonotype: Being one base from a much bigger clone, this may be a read error. The chain links TRBV27 to TRBJ2-5, with D possibly TRBD1 on 6 matching bases. V lost 5 bases and J 11 bases, leaving 15 bases between the germline ends. The CDR3 totals 12 residues. The germline V gene encodes CDR1 MNHEY and CDR2 SMNVEV (reference sequence). CDR3 DNA sequence: TGTGCCAGCAGTCCGCCCCGACAGGAGCAGTACTTC. It translates to CASSPPRQEQYF.

The chain carries TRBV9 and TRBJ2-3, with D maybe TRBD1 (6 bases). V dropped 1 base and J dropped 1 base, with 10 bases sitting between them. Germline V gives CDR1 SGDLS, CDR2 YYNGEE. CDR3 length: 15 residues. CDR3 residues: CASSVLQGGTDTQYF. In DNA, the CDR3 is TGTGCCAGCAGCGTATTACAGGGCGGCACAGATACGCAGTATTTT.

V is TRBV29-1 and J is TRBJ1-3; tentatively, D is TRBD1 (5 bases). Germline CDR1 and CDR2: SQVTM and ANQGSEA. V was clipped by 4 bases and J by 0 bases, with 10 bases between them. The CDR3 is 14 amino acids. The CDR3 here is CSVASGSSGNTIYF. For the CDR3, the DNA is TGCAGCGTTGCCTCAGGGAGCTCTGGAAACACCATATATTTT. The full variable domain, in which reference TRBV29-1 and TRBJ1-3 provide the parts outside the CDR3, is SAVISQKPSRDICQRGTSLTIQCQVDSQVTMMFWYRQQPGQSLTLIATANQGSEATYESGFVIDKFPISRPNLTFSTLTVSNMSPEDSSIYLCSVASGSSGNTIYFGEGSWLTVV.

At least ten counts were recorded for this clonotype. This chain connects TRBV29-1 to TRBJ2-3, with D unclear. This CDR3 has 13 residues. Trimming pared 7 bases from V and 1 base from J, leaving 12 bases between. Germline loops: CDR1 SQVTM, CDR2 ANQGSEA. This CDR3 reads CSAEGPGTDTQYF. As DNA, the CDR3 is TGCAGCGCCGAAGGCCCGGGCACAGATACGCAGTATTTT.

The V call is TRBV10-3, the J call TRBJ2-3; D may match TRBD1 or TRBD2 (5 bases each). The germline V gene has CDR1 ENHRY and CDR2 SYGVKD. The CDR3 loop spans 15 amino acids. V was trimmed by 6 bases and J by 3 bases, leaving 16 bases between them. CDR3 amino acids: CAIRRGFDGTDTQYF. DNA of the CDR3: TGTGCCATCAGGAGGGGCTTTGACGGTACAGATACGCAGTATTTT.

As concerns this clonotype: Germline is not matched at one junction end, which may reflect a read error. The rearrangement uses TRBV7-9 and TRBJ2-7; D is perhaps TRBD1 (5 bases). Looked up from germline, CDR1 is SEHNR and CDR2 is FQNEAQ (reference sequence). The CDR3 sequence is 13 residues long. Written as DNA, the CDR3 is TGTGCCGGCAGCCTTGGGGCCCGCTACGAGCAGTACTTC. Amino acid sequence: CAGSLGARYEQYF.

This rearrangement joins TRBV6-1 to TRBJ2-5, with D perhaps TRBD2 (5 bases). Germline V lookup: CDR1 MNHNS, CDR2 SASEGT. CDR3 length equals 14 residues. With 7 bases removed from V and 2 bases from J, the gap between germline ends came to 14 bases. The CDR3 DNA reads TGTGCCAGCACTGGTGAGAGGAGGCAAGAGACCCAGTACTTC. Residues: CASTGERRQETQYF.